The entry that follows covers one T cell receptor beta chain sequence. These data originate in a study of cytomegalovirus exposure and HLA in healthy donors. PCR involved 60 Vbeta and 13 Jbeta primers. Only in-frame clones appear in the TCRdb table, and some are missing; sequencing was by immunoSEQ multiplex PCR. The sample has about 150,000 clones; roughly four fifths are singletons. This CDR3 is 15 amino acids long. Germline values: CDR1 MNHEY, CDR2 SVGAGI. The sequenced sample was PBMCs. The receptor's source is a man aged 18 to 30 in good health and CMV-seronegative. This sequence joins TRBV6-5 and TRBJ2-5, with D perhaps TRBD1 (6 bases). The J call could be wrong; TRBJ2-7 is a better fit for the DNA end. For the CDR3, the DNA is TGTGCCAGCAGTTACCTAGGACAGACCTCTGACGAGCAGTACTTC. This translates into CASSYLGQTSDEQYF.